This TCR beta chain was sequenced in a study of T-cell reconstitution after alpha-beta-depleted transplantation in children. It was with unique molecular identifiers that the TCRbeta library was prepared. TCRdb redid the calling of the PCR reads with MiXCR, one entry per CDR3 protein. The table has some 300,000 distinct CDR3 sequences, 10% seen once; the top ten hold 2% to 3%. The CDR3 is 15 amino acids. The V gene lost 1 base and the J gene lost 14 bases, with 18 bases spanning the gap. CDR1 is SGHTA and CDR2 is FQGNSA in the germline V gene. The receptor comes from a human donor who donated a stem cell graft to a child with acute lymphoblastic leukemia. The rearrangement links TRBV7-2 to TRBJ1-6; D call uncertain. The source material was PBMCs from the stem cell graft donor, sampled from the stem cell graft. The CDR3 DNA follows: TGTGCCAGCAGCTTAGGTGGCGGCAGCGCAACGGCCCTCCACTTT. This encodes CASSLGGGSATALHF.